A single T cell receptor beta chain is shown here with its context. Its antigen is not known. The primer mix had 60 Vbeta and 13 Jbeta primers. Produced via immunoSEQ multiplex PCR; TCRdb's table is partial and in-frame only. Recorded for this sample: some 110,000 clones. The source of the sample is a study of cytomegalovirus exposure and HLA in healthy donors. Background on the study: Unique TCR beta sequences numbering approximately 100 million came from around 180 million T cells in an earlier analysis. General study results and limits: In vitro, a few CMV-associated chains proved specific for CMV antigens. Both high specificity and high sensitivity reportedly marked the classifier's diagnosis of cytomegalovirus status. V- and J-gene trimming in TCR beta was tied to a missense DCLRE1C variant by an analysis performed later.

The length of the CDR3 is 17 residues. Germline assignment: CDR1 MDHEN and CDR2 SYDVKM. The junction had 13 bases not matched to a gene; V was cut back by 6 bases and J by 4 bases. The sequenced material came from PBMCs. The chain carries TRBV28 and TRBJ2-7, with TRBD1 matching over 12 bases. The clonotype comes from a man aged 25 to 45 in good health and CMV-seronegative. CDR3 nucleotides: TGTGCCAGCAGATTCGGGGACAGGGGGCGCGGTACGTACGAGCAGTACTTC. The encoded protein is CASRFGDRGRGTYEQYF.